The present T cell receptor (beta chain) was sequenced within a study of blood T cells in healthy people across ages. Background on the study: Per two T cells, template switching captured roughly one barcoded beta molecule. Findings and caveats of the study: Compared with aged donors, long-lived donors showed fewer expanded clones, suggesting selection.

Then a second PCR, running about 6 to 12 cycles, was carried out with a sample-barcoded 5' primer and a J-beta primer mix. Tagging of each cDNA molecule was performed by a template-switch adaptor with 12 random nucleotides. TCRdb reanalysed the 5' RACE reads using MiXCR and keeps one entry per CDR3 protein. The data show around 1,000,000 distinct CDR3 sequences, 35% to 45% seen once. Details on this clonotype: Its antigen remains unidentified.

Collection of 7.5 to 10 milliliters of peripheral blood was performed for each donor. This CDR3 has 15 residues. Between the trimmed V and J ends, which lost 6 bases and 0 bases, there was a span of 15 bases. Germline CDR1 and CDR2: LGHNA and YNFKEQ. The rearrangement joins TRBV4-2 to TRBJ2-7; TRBD2 might be the D (6 bases). Material: blood. This clonotype was sampled from a man between 18 and 35 years old in good health. The CDR3 region is CASSFGGPSSYEQYF. CDR3 in DNA: TGTGCCAGCAGTTTTGGAGGGCCAAGCTCCTACGAGCAGTACTTC.